The clone carrying this TCR beta chain was observed a few times. This entry comes from a study of T-cell memory formation after mild COVID-19. This CDR3 comprises 12 residues. Germline V CDR1 and CDR2: SGHRS, YFSETQ. The V and J ends lost 9 bases and 4 bases respectively, with 13 bases between them. TCRdb passed the 5' RACE reads through MiXCR, listing each CDR3 protein once. The data contain a few hundred thousand distinct CDR3 sequences, 15% to 20% of them seen just once; the ten biggest clones take up 22%. Sequencing was done on a sample of PBMCs or a T cell subset sorted from them (not recorded which). This chain connects TRBV5-1 to TRBJ2-5, with D perhaps TRBD2 (5 bases). The source is a man younger than 35 who had mild COVID-19 (a few samples of this study predate the infection). Cell type and time point are not known. Here the CDR3 DNA reads TGCGCCACACAACGGGAAGGAGAGACCCAGTACTTC. As protein: CATQREGETQYF. Looking up the rest from reference TRBV5-1 and TRBJ2-5 gives the full variable domain: KAGVTQTPRYLIKTRGQQVTLSCSPISGHRSVSWYQQTPGQGLQFLFEYFSETQRNKGNFPGRFSGRQFSNSRSEMNVSTLELGDSALYLCATQREGETQYFGPGTRLLVL.